The rows below give T cell receptor beta chains drawn from one sample of a study of cytomegalovirus exposure and HLA in healthy donors. Repertoires were generated with immunoSEQ multiplex PCR, while TCRdb's copy carries only in-frame clones and drops some. The repertoire consists of around 70,000 clones, with approximately 67% occurring once and the leading ten covering 2.8%. Sequencing was performed on PBMCs. The origin of the receptors is a man under 40 in good health and CMV-seronegative. Both conserved end residues are part of each CDR3. Fields, in order: clone size, V gene, D gene, J gene, CDR3 DNA, CDR3 protein. A D gene is named only where the DNA matches it firmly. Size values are once, few and many counts, or a class for expanded clones, and some rows have none.

clone_size: few; v_call: TRBV6-1; d_call: .; j_call: TRBJ2-4; cdr3_nt: TGTGCCAGCAGTGAAGTGGGGAGTAAAAACATTCAGTACTTC; cdr3_aa: CASSEVGSKNIQYF
clone_size: .; v_call: TRBV4-2; d_call: TRBD1; j_call: TRBJ2-7; cdr3_nt: TGTGCCAGCAGCCAGACAGGGTTAAGGAACGAGCAGTACTTC; cdr3_aa: CASSQTGLRNEQYF
clone_size: few; v_call: TRBV11-2; d_call: .; j_call: TRBJ2-7; cdr3_nt: TGTGCCAGCAGCTCAGTTTTTCCCGACGAGCAGTACTTC; cdr3_aa: CASSSVFPDEQYF
clone_size: .; v_call: TRBV6-6; d_call: .; j_call: TRBJ2-5; cdr3_nt: TGTGCCAGCAGTTACTCTCGGGAGACCCAGTACTTC; cdr3_aa: CASSYSRETQYF
clone_size: few; v_call: TRBV5-4; d_call: TRBD1; j_call: TRBJ1-1; cdr3_nt: TGTGCCAGCACCTCGACAGGGGCTGAAGCTTTCTTT; cdr3_aa: CASTSTGAEAFF
clone_size: .; v_call: TRBV29-1; d_call: TRBD1; j_call: TRBJ1-1; cdr3_nt: TGCAGCGTAGACAGGGTCACTGACGCTTTCTTT; cdr3_aa: CSVDRVTDAFF
clone_size: .; v_call: TRBV7-9; d_call: TRBD1; j_call: TRBJ2-7; cdr3_nt: TGTGCCAGCAGCTGGGACAGGGGGCCTTCCTACGAGCAGTACTTC; cdr3_aa: CASSWDRGPSYEQYF
clone_size: .; v_call: TRBV19; d_call: .; j_call: TRBJ1-5; cdr3_nt: TGTGCCAGTAGTATACAGGTAAATCAGCCCCAGCATTTT; cdr3_aa: CASSIQVNQPQHF
clone_size: few; v_call: TRBV11-2; d_call: TRBD2; j_call: TRBJ2-2; cdr3_nt: TGTGCCAGCAGACCGCCCGCGGGGGGGCTCACCGGGGAGCTGTTTTTT; cdr3_aa: CASRPPAGGLTGELFF
clone_size: few; v_call: TRBV11-2; d_call: .; j_call: TRBJ1-5; cdr3_nt: TGTGCCAGCAGCGATACAGGGCTTCAGCCCCAGCATTTT; cdr3_aa: CASSDTGLQPQHF
clone_size: .; v_call: TRBV13; d_call: .; j_call: TRBJ1-1; cdr3_nt: TGTGCCAGCATCCAGTTCGGGGAGTTTAGGACTGAAGCTTTCTTT; cdr3_aa: CASIQFGEFRTEAFF
clone_size: .; v_call: TRBV6-4; d_call: .; j_call: TRBJ2-2; cdr3_nt: TGTGCCAGCAGTTCGGGCGGCCAGGGGCACACCGGGGAGCTGTTTTTT; cdr3_aa: CASSSGGQGHTGELFF
clone_size: .; v_call: TRBV19; d_call: .; j_call: TRBJ1-1; cdr3_nt: TGTGCCAGTAGTAGTCTGGACGGGACACCTAACACTGAAGCTTTCTTT; cdr3_aa: CASSSLDGTPNTEAFF
clone_size: .; v_call: TRBV6-5; d_call: .; j_call: TRBJ2-7; cdr3_nt: TGTGCCAGCAGTTATCGCGACAGTGTTCCCTACGAGCAGTACTTC; cdr3_aa: CASSYRDSVPYEQYF
clone_size: .; v_call: TRBV5-8; d_call: .; j_call: TRBJ2-7; cdr3_nt: TGTGCCAGCAGCTCCGGTGGCGGGCTGGAGCAGTACTTC; cdr3_aa: CASSSGGGLEQYF
clone_size: .; v_call: TRBV14; d_call: .; j_call: TRBJ1-1; cdr3_nt: TGTGCCAGCAGCCAAGACCGGGGGGAGGTAACAGCTTTCTTT; cdr3_aa: CASSQDRGEVTAFF
clone_size: .; v_call: TRBV5-4; d_call: .; j_call: TRBJ1-5; cdr3_nt: TGTGCCAGCAGCTTGGCGGCAGGCGCGCCCCAGCATTTT; cdr3_aa: CASSLAAGAPQHF
clone_size: .; v_call: TRBV5-1; d_call: TRBD1; j_call: TRBJ1-5; cdr3_nt: TGCGCCAGCAGCCCCGGACAGGGGGCCACGGAACAGCCCCAGCATTTT; cdr3_aa: CASSPGQGATEQPQHF
clone_size: once; v_call: TRBV29-1; d_call: .; j_call: TRBJ2-1; cdr3_nt: TGCAGCGTTGAACCCCTACAGGGCTACAATGAGCAGTTCTTC; cdr3_aa: CSVEPLQGYNEQFF
clone_size: .; v_call: TRBV5-1; d_call: TRBD1; j_call: TRBJ2-1; cdr3_nt: TGCGCCAGCAGGACGACAGGGATCTCCTACAATGAGCAGTTCTTC; cdr3_aa: CASRTTGISYNEQFF
clone_size: .; v_call: TRBV4-1; d_call: .; j_call: TRBJ2-5; cdr3_nt: TGCGCCAGCAGCCAGACACCCAGGTCTGGCCAAGAGACCCAGTACTTC; cdr3_aa: CASSQTPRSGQETQYF
clone_size: few; v_call: TRBV25-1; d_call: .; j_call: TRBJ1-2; cdr3_nt: TGTGCCAGCAGTGATACGGGTGCGGGTTTAGGCTACACCTTC; cdr3_aa: CASSDTGAGLGYTF
clone_size: .; v_call: TRBV6-5; d_call: TRBD2; j_call: TRBJ2-1; cdr3_nt: TGTGCCAGCAGTTACCCGGCTAGCGGGAGGAATGAGCAGTTCTTC; cdr3_aa: CASSYPASGRNEQFF
clone_size: .; v_call: TRBV4-2; d_call: .; j_call: TRBJ2-5; cdr3_nt: TGTGCCAGCAGCTCAGCGGGTTGGGAGACCCAGTACTTC; cdr3_aa: CASSSAGWETQYF
clone_size: once; v_call: TRBV6-6; d_call: .; j_call: TRBJ2-2; cdr3_nt: TGTGCCAGCAATTCTGGAGCCGGGGAGCTGTTTTTT; cdr3_aa: CASNSGAGELFF
clone_size: .; v_call: TRBV27; d_call: TRBD2; j_call: TRBJ2-3; cdr3_nt: TGTGCCAGCGGAGCGGGGGGAGGAGATACGCAGTATTTT; cdr3_aa: CASGAGGGDTQYF
clone_size: .; v_call: TRBV6-1; d_call: .; j_call: TRBJ1-1; cdr3_nt: TGTGCCAGCAGAGCTCGGGGGAACACTGAAGCTTTCTTT; cdr3_aa: CASRARGNTEAFF
clone_size: .; v_call: TRBV18; d_call: .; j_call: TRBJ2-1; cdr3_nt: TGTGCCAGCTCACCAGAGATAGACAGCTCCTACAATGAGCAGTTCTTC; cdr3_aa: CASSPEIDSSYNEQFF
clone_size: .; v_call: TRBV5-1; d_call: .; j_call: TRBJ1-1; cdr3_nt: TGCGCCAGCAGCTTGGGTGGCAGTACCTTGAACACTGAAGCTTTCTTT; cdr3_aa: CASSLGGSTLNTEAFF
clone_size: once; v_call: TRBV5-1; d_call: .; j_call: TRBJ2-5; cdr3_nt: TGCGCCAGCAGCCCCTTGAGCGGACAAGAGACCCAGTACTTC; cdr3_aa: CASSPLSGQETQYF
clone_size: few; v_call: TRBV6-5; d_call: .; j_call: TRBJ1-1; cdr3_nt: TGTGCCAGCAGTGCGGACAGACGTCGGACTGAAGCTTTCTTT; cdr3_aa: CASSADRRRTEAFF
clone_size: few; v_call: TRBV4-1; d_call: .; j_call: TRBJ2-6; cdr3_nt: TGCGCCAGCAGCCAACCGGAAAGGACAGGGGCCAACGTCCTGACTTTC; cdr3_aa: CASSQPERTGANVLTF
clone_size: few; v_call: TRBV11-2; d_call: TRBD1; j_call: TRBJ2-5; cdr3_nt: TGTGCCAGCAGCTCTAGGACAGGGGGCGCTGAGACCCAGTACTTC; cdr3_aa: CASSSRTGGAETQYF
clone_size: .; v_call: TRBV5-1; d_call: .; j_call: TRBJ2-3; cdr3_nt: TGCGCCAGCAGCTTGGACAGCCTAGCTGGAGATACGCAGTATTTT; cdr3_aa: CASSLDSLAGDTQYF
clone_size: .; v_call: TRBV18; d_call: .; j_call: TRBJ2-7; cdr3_nt: TGTGCCAGCTCACGGACTGGGGACTACGAGCAGTACTTC; cdr3_aa: CASSRTGDYEQYF
clone_size: .; v_call: TRBV5-1; d_call: TRBD1; j_call: TRBJ2-3; cdr3_nt: TGCGCCAGCAGCTTGCGAGACAGGGGGCGGACAGATACGCAGTATTTT; cdr3_aa: CASSLRDRGRTDTQYF
clone_size: .; v_call: TRBV30; d_call: .; j_call: TRBJ2-7; cdr3_nt: TGTGCCTGGAACAGTTTGGTCCACGAGCAGTACTTC; cdr3_aa: CAWNSLVHEQYF
clone_size: .; v_call: TRBV18; d_call: .; j_call: TRBJ1-4; cdr3_nt: TGTGCCAGCCGCCATGGTGGCAGGGGTGAAAAACTGTTTTTT; cdr3_aa: CASRHGGRGEKLFF
clone_size: .; v_call: TRBV30; d_call: .; j_call: TRBJ1-2; cdr3_nt: TGTGCCTGGAGTGCGGTTGCAGGGGATGGCTACACCTTC; cdr3_aa: CAWSAVAGDGYTF
clone_size: .; v_call: TRBV19; d_call: .; j_call: TRBJ1-2; cdr3_nt: TGTGCCAGTAGCAATCAGGGTTATAGTTATGGCTACACCTTC; cdr3_aa: CASSNQGYSYGYTF
clone_size: .; v_call: TRBV6-4; d_call: .; j_call: TRBJ2-2; cdr3_nt: TGTGCCAGCAAACTGACGAACACCGGGGAGCTGTTTTTT; cdr3_aa: CASKLTNTGELFF
clone_size: .; v_call: TRBV29-1; d_call: .; j_call: TRBJ1-1; cdr3_nt: TGCAGCGTTTACGACAGTATGAACACTGAAGCTTTCTTT; cdr3_aa: CSVYDSMNTEAFF
clone_size: .; v_call: TRBV30; d_call: .; j_call: TRBJ2-3; cdr3_nt: TGTGCCTGGAGTGTGAACAGGGCGGCAGATACGCAGTATTTT; cdr3_aa: CAWSVNRAADTQYF
clone_size: few; v_call: TRBV13; d_call: TRBD2; j_call: TRBJ2-5; cdr3_nt: TGTGCCAGCAGCCGAACCGGGACTAGTTTTGAGACCCAGTACTTC; cdr3_aa: CASSRTGTSFETQYF
clone_size: few; v_call: TRBV19; d_call: TRBD1; j_call: TRBJ1-2; cdr3_nt: TGTGCCAGTAGCCTACAGGGGGCGCATGGCTACACCTTC; cdr3_aa: CASSLQGAHGYTF
clone_size: .; v_call: TRBV4-2; d_call: TRBD1; j_call: TRBJ1-5; cdr3_nt: TGTGCCAGCAGCCAAGACAGGGACAGGATCAATCAGCCCCAGCATTTT; cdr3_aa: CASSQDRDRINQPQHF
clone_size: .; v_call: TRBV19; d_call: .; j_call: TRBJ2-4; cdr3_nt: TGTGCCAGTAGCCCCCGGTTGGCCAAAAACATTCAGTACTTC; cdr3_aa: CASSPRLAKNIQYF